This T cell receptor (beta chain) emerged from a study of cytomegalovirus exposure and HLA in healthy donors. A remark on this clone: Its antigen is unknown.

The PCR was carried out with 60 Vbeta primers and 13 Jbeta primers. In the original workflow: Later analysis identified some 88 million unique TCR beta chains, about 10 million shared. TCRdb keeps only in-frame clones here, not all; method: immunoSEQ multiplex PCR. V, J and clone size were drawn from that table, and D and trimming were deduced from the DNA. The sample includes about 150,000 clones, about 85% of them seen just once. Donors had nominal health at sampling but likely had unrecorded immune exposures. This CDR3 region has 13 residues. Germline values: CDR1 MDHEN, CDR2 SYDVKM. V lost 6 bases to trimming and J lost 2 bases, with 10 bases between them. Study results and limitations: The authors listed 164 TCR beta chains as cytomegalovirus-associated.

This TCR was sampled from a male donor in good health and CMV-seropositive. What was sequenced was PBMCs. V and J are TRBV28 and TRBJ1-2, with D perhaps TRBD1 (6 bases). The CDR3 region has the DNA TGTGCCAGCAGCCCCGACAGGAACTATGGCTACACCTTC. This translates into CASSPDRNYGYTF.